This entry lists 27 T cell receptor beta chains sequenced from one sample in a study of T cell repertoires in cytomegalovirus infection. No antigen has been identified for these receptors. TCRdb recomputed calls from the reads with MiXCR, one row per CDR3 protein. The sample records 300,000 to 400,000 distinct CDR3 sequences, about 28% being singletons. The sample here was cultured PBMCs, taken from culture after CMV antigen stimulation. The receptors were gathered from a human donor in good health (CMV status not recorded). Some clones in this sample may be carry-over from other donors' samples.

The chain couples TRBV19 to TRBJ1-2, with 7 positions matching TRBD1. Looked up from germline, CDR1 is LNHDA and CDR2 is SQIVND (reference sequence). The CDR3 is 14 residues long. V shed 5 bases, J shed 4 bases, and the junction held 7 bases outside the gene matches. The CDR3 nucleotides are TGTGCCAGTAGTCCCGGACAGGCGGTCTATGGCTACACCTTC. Its protein is CASSPGQAVYGYTF.

A single count supports this clonotype. The chain carries TRBV5-5 and TRBJ2-1; D might be TRBD1 (5 bases). Germline CDR1 and CDR2: SGHKS and YYEKEE (reference sequence). The CDR3 runs 14 residues. Trimming left V 1 base short and J 5 bases short, with 10 bases between. CDR3 residues: CASSLYRNDNEQFF. Here the CDR3 DNA reads TGTGCCAGCAGCTTGTACAGGAACGACAATGAGCAGTTCTTC.

This clonotype has more than one count but fewer than ten. The V and J genes are TRBV6-1 and TRBJ2-3; D is unclear. Germline loops: CDR1 MNHNS, CDR2 SASEGT. V gave up 4 bases and J gave up 2 bases, with 10 bases separating them. The CDR3 length is 14 residues. Here the CDR3 reads CASSVVDSTDTQYF. The CDR3 DNA follows: TGTGCCAGCAGTGTCGTTGATTCCACAGATACGCAGTATTTT.

This clonotype was observed a few times. Here the CDR3 reads CATSRDTSSGTQYF. In nucleotides, the CDR3 is TGTGCCACCAGCAGAGATACTAGTTCGGGGACCCAGTACTTC. V and J are TRBV15 and TRBJ2-5; tentative D call: TRBD2 (5 bases). V was clipped by 0 bases and J by 7 bases, with 12 bases between them. Looked up from germline, CDR1 is LNHNV and CDR2 is YYDKDF (reference sequence). CDR3 length: 14 amino acids.

The chain has TRBV10-3 and TRBJ1-1, with no clear D. The CDR3 runs to 15 residues. Germline CDR1 and CDR2: ENHRY and SYGVKD. The ends were cut back, 0 bases at V and 1 base at J, with 9 bases in the middle. DNA for the CDR3: TGTGCCATCAGTGAGTCGATGGGAGGGAACACTGAAGCTTTCTTT. Protein product: CAISESMGGNTEAFF.

This clonotype was seen a few times. This chain uses TRBV19 with TRBJ1-6; 9 bases agree with TRBD1. The germline V gene has CDR1 LNHDA and CDR2 SQIVND (reference sequence). This CDR3 spans 15 amino acids. The ends lost 6 bases at V and 9 bases at J; junction bases unmatched: 9. CDR3 coding DNA: TGTGCCAGTAGCCGACGAGACAGGGGGAGTTCACCCCTCCACTTT. Protein product: CASSRRDRGSSPLHF.

In its sample, this clonotype was seen a few times. The chain joins TRBV7-2 to TRBJ2-7, with D perhaps matching TRBD2 (7 bases). Trimming stripped 1 base from V and 3 bases from J, with 10 bases between. This CDR3 has 14 amino acids. Germline CDR1 SGHTA, CDR2 FQGNSA. CDR3 nucleotide sequence: TGTGCCAGCAGCTTAGGGGAGGGGGTCTACGAGCAGTACTTC. Its protein product is CASSLGEGVYEQYF.

In this sample, this clonotype turned up a few times. V and J are TRBV27 and TRBJ2-1; tentative D call: TRBD2 (5 bases). Germline loops: CDR1 MNHEY, CDR2 SMNVEV (reference sequence). V was clipped by 8 bases and J by 10 bases, with 15 bases between them. CDR3 length equals 12 residues. Written as DNA, the CDR3 is TGTGCCAGCTCTCGTGGGAGTTCGGAGCAGTTCTTC. Translation gives CASSRGSSEQFF.

The chain is built from TRBV13 and TRBJ2-7; 9 nucleotides match TRBD2. CDR1 and CDR2 (germline): PRHDT, FYEKMQ (reference sequence). V lost 3 bases to trimming and J lost 4 bases; unmatched junction nucleotides: 7. CDR3 length: 15 amino acids. The DNA of the CDR3 is TGTGCCAGCAGCTTTTACAGCGGGGGGAGATACGAGCAGTACTTC. It translates to CASSFYSGGRYEQYF. Complete variable domain (other parts from reference TRBV13 and TRBJ2-7): AAGVIQSPRHLIKEKRETATLKCYPIPRHDTVYWYQQGPGQDPQFLISFYEKMQSDKGSIPDRFSAQQFSDYHSELNMSSLELGDSALYFCASSFYSGGRYEQYFGPGTRLTVT.

The chain employs TRBV7-6 and TRBJ2-7, with D possibly being TRBD2 (6 bases). Germline V gives CDR1 SGHVS, CDR2 FNYEAQ. V was pared by 2 bases and J by 3 bases, with 17 bases between. The CDR3 is 16 amino acids. The CDR3 DNA sequence: TGTGCCAGCAGCTTACGCGGGGCAGCTAGGTACTACGAGCAGTACTTC. It encodes CASSLRGAARYYEQYF. The full variable domain, in which reference TRBV7-6 and TRBJ2-7 provide the parts outside the CDR3, is GAGVSQSPRYKVTKRGQDVALRCDPISGHVSLYWYRQALGQGPEFLTYFNYEAQQDKSGLPNDRFSAERPEGSISTLTIQRTEQRDSAMYRCASSLRGAARYYEQYFGPGTRLTVT.

The chain recombines TRBV11-2 with TRBJ2-3, with D tentatively TRBD2 (6 bases). Deletions cut 0 bases from V and 5 bases from J, with 9 bases between. The CDR3 spans 14 residues. From germline, CDR1 is SGHAT and CDR2 FQNNGV. The CDR3 reads CASSLDPAGDTQYF. CDR3 in DNA: TGTGCCAGCAGCTTAGATCCAGCGGGAGATACGCAGTATTTT.

This clonotype has a handful of counts. The chain uses TRBV2 and TRBJ1-2; D perhaps matches TRBD1 (6 bases). V was trimmed by 7 bases and J by 7 bases, leaving 19 bases between them. Germline V gives CDR1 SNHLY, CDR2 FYNNEI. This CDR3 is built from 14 residues. The CDR3 DNA reads TGTGCCAGCACTTTGGACAGCTTTCTCTCTGGCTACACCTTC. This gives the protein CASTLDSFLSGYTF.

This clonotype was seen more than once but under ten times. The J gene is TRBJ2-4, the V gene TRBV5-1; TRBD1 matches at 8 bases. With 0 bases clipped from V and 7 bases from J, the junction kept 3 bases outside the gene matches. The CDR3 length is 14 residues. The germline V gene encodes CDR1 SGHRS and CDR2 YFSETQ. Here the CDR3 DNA reads TGCGCCAGCAGCTTGGGACAGGGGTGGAACATTCAGTACTTC. Amino acid sequence: CASSLGQGWNIQYF. Combining the CDR3 with reference TRBV5-1 and TRBJ2-4 gives the whole variable domain KAGVTQTPRYLIKTRGQQVTLSCSPISGHRSVSWYQQTPGQGLQFLFEYFSETQRNKGNFPGRFSGRQFSNSRSEMNVSTLELGDSALYLCASSLGQGWNIQYFGAGTRLSVL.

This sequence joins TRBV5-4 and TRBJ2-1; 7 bases are shared with TRBD2. This CDR3 region has 15 residues. Unmatched junction bases numbered 8, after V lost 4 bases and J lost 4 bases. Germline lookup yields CDR1 SGHNT and CDR2 YYREEE (reference sequence). Here the CDR3 reads CASSTPGTTYNEQFF. DNA for the CDR3: TGTGCCAGCAGCACTCCCGGGACTACGTACAATGAGCAGTTCTTC.

This clonotype was observed a few times. The rearrangement links TRBV6-1 to TRBJ1-1, with 9 bases lining up with TRBD1. V lost 3 bases and J lost 5; bases outside the gene matches: 7. This CDR3 spans 15 amino acids. Germline V gene lookup returns CDR1 MNHNS and CDR2 SASEGT. The CDR3 coding sequence is TGTGCCAGCAGTGACACAGGGGGCGCATCAACTGAAGCTTTCTTT. Residues: CASSDTGGASTEAFF.

This chain uses TRBV19 with TRBJ2-3; tentative D call: TRBD1 (7 bases). V was trimmed by 4 bases and J by 9 bases, leaving 29 bases between them. Per germline, CDR1 LNHDA and CDR2 SQIVND (reference sequence). The CDR3 covers 18 residues. The CDR3 coding sequence is TGTGCCAGTAGTAACCGGGACAGAGCTGGACTAACACGCGCCACGCAGTATTTT. It codes for CASSNRDRAGLTRATQYF.

The chain links TRBV27 to TRBJ2-1, with TRBD2 matching 8 bases. Looked up from germline, CDR1 is MNHEY and CDR2 is SMNVEV (reference sequence). V was pared by 6 bases and J by 10 bases, with 14 bases of the junction left unmatched. This CDR3 contains 15 residues. CDR3 DNA: TGTGCCAGCAGACTGACTAGCGCCGGGCTCCAGGAGCAGTTCTTC. Residues: CASRLTSAGLQEQFF.

V gene TRBV2 combines with J gene TRBJ1-1; D perhaps matches TRBD1 (5 bases). Germline V gene lookup returns CDR1 SNHLY and CDR2 FYNNEI. There are 12 residues in the CDR3. Trimming pared 9 bases from V and 6 bases from J, leaving 14 bases between. As DNA, the CDR3 is TGTGCCAGTCTCGGGACGTCCGCTGAAGCTTTCTTT. This gives the protein CASLGTSAEAFF.

The chain joins TRBV7-2 to TRBJ1-5; no reliable D call. The CDR3 runs 13 residues. CDR1 and CDR2 (germline): SGHTA, FQGNSA. Trimming stripped 8 bases from V and 3 bases from J, with 11 bases between. The CDR3 sequence: CASRPEDNQPQHF. The CDR3 coding sequence is TGTGCCAGCCGTCCTGAGGACAATCAGCCCCAGCATTTT.

This clonotype was picked up many times. The chain joins TRBV7-2 to TRBJ2-7, with 9 bases fitting TRBD2. Germline V gene sequence: CDR1 SGHTA, CDR2 FQGNSA. The CDR3 is 18 amino acids. J lost 0 bases, V lost 0 bases, and 9 bases had no gene match. CDR3 coding DNA: TGTGCCAGCAGCTTAGCGTTGTGGGCTAGCGGGACCTCCTACGAGCAGTACTTC. This sequence encodes CASSLALWASGTSYEQYF.

This clonotype was counted between two and nine times. This chain connects TRBV7-9 to TRBJ1-4, with 7 bases identical to TRBD1. V shed 5 bases and J 0 bases; nucleotides not matched to a gene: 6. This CDR3 is 16 amino acids long. Looked up from germline, CDR1 is SEHNR and CDR2 is FQNEAQ (reference sequence). The CDR3 DNA sequence: TGTGCCAGCAGCGCCGGGACAGCTGCAACTAATGAAAAACTGTTTTTT. Amino acid sequence: CASSAGTAATNEKLFF. Together with reference TRBV7-9 and TRBJ1-4, the CDR3 gives the full variable domain: DTGVSQNPRHKITKRGQNVTFRCDPISEHNRLYWYRQTLGQGPEFLTYFQNEAQLEKSRLLSDRFSAERPKGSFSTLEIQRTEQGDSAMYLCASSAGTAATNEKLFFGSGTQLSVL.

The J gene is TRBJ2-7, the V gene TRBV7-2, with D perhaps matching TRBD1 (7 bases). The V gene's germline CDR1 is SGHTA and CDR2 FQGNSA. This CDR3 is built from 12 residues. Trimming left V 5 bases short and J 11 bases short, with 16 bases between. The CDR3 DNA is TGTGCCAGCAGCCTCAATACAGGGGAGGAGTACTTC. It codes for CASSLNTGEEYF.

Comments on this clonotype: A much more abundant neighbour one base away suggests this may be a read error. The genes are TRBV12-3 or TRBV12-4 and TRBJ2-4, with unresolved D. The CDR3 is 14 amino acids. Trimming cost V 2 bases and J 0 bases, with 5 bases left between them. The CDR3 sequence: CASSLRRAKNIQYF. As DNA, the CDR3 is TGTGCCAGCAGTTTAAGACGAGCCAAAAACATTCAGTACTTC.

This chain connects TRBV7-3 to TRBJ1-2; tentatively, D is TRBD1 (6 bases). The V end lost 4 bases, the J end lost 8 bases, and 17 bases lay between the germline ends. This CDR3 region has 14 residues. CDR1 is SGHTA, CDR2 FQGTGA, per germline. This CDR3 is CASSSGQRGRGYTF. The CDR3 nucleotides are TGTGCCAGCAGCTCAGGACAGAGGGGTCGAGGCTACACCTTC.

The chain uses TRBV7-3 and TRBJ1-2; 8 nucleotides match TRBD1. V was pared by 5 bases and J by 4 bases, with 18 bases of the junction left unmatched. This CDR3 has 18 residues. Germline V gene sequence: CDR1 SGHTA, CDR2 FQGTGA. CDR3 loop: CASSPLPGTGLRSYGYTF. Written as DNA, the CDR3 is TGTGCCAGCAGCCCTCTCCCCGGGACAGGCCTCAGGAGCTATGGCTACACCTTC.

The chain employs TRBV12-3 or TRBV12-4 and TRBJ2-3, with a weak D call TRBD1 (5 bases). Deletions cut 4 bases from V and 1 base from J, with 9 bases between. There are 14 residues in the CDR3. The CDR3 spells CASSYQGRTDTQYF. In nucleotides, the CDR3 is TGTGCCAGCAGTTACCAGGGTCGCACAGATACGCAGTATTTT.

The chain has TRBV4-3 and TRBJ2-7; D gene ambiguous. The germline V gene has CDR1 LGHNA and CDR2 YSLEER. With 0 bases removed from V and 5 bases from J, the gap between germline ends came to 14 bases. The CDR3 spans 15 residues. This CDR3 reads CASSQDLEGPDEQYF. CDR3 nucleotides: TGCGCCAGCAGCCAAGATCTTGAAGGGCCCGACGAGCAGTACTTC.